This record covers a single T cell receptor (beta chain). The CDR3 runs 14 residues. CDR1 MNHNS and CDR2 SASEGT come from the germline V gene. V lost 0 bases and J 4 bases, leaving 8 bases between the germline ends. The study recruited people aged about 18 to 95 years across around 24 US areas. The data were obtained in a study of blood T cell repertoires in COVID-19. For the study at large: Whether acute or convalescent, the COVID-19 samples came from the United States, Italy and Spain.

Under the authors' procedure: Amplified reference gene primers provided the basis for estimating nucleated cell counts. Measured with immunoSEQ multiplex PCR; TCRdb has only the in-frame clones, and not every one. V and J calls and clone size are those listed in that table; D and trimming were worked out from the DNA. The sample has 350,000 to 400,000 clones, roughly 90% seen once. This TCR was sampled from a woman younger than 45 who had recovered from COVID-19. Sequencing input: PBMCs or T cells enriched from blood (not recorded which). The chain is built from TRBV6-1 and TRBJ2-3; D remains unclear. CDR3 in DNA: TGTGCCAGCAGTGAAGCATTGGGCCCAGATACGCAGTATTTT. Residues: CASSEALGPDTQYF.